Below, 25 T cell receptor beta chains from the same sample are listed, as sequenced in a study of spatial heterogeneity in lung cancer. TCRdb reprocessed the 5' RACE reads via MiXCR and lists one record per CDR3 protein. The sample yields tens of thousands of distinct CDR3 sequences, about 14% seen once. This sample's time point: sample taken at primary tumor resection. Unsorted samples of tumor, nontumor lung or frozen PBMC had their whole RNA sequenced. The sequenced sample was PBMCs, obtained at surgery. These TCRs come from a male donor with early-stage non-small cell lung cancer.

There are many counts of this clonotype. The chain joins TRBV7-2 to TRBJ1-2, with TRBD1 as a possible D gene (5 bases). The CDR3 has 15 residues. V was clipped by 2 bases and J by 2 bases, with 12 bases between them. Germline assignment: CDR1 SGHTA and CDR2 FQGNSA. The CDR3 loop is CASSLQAGANYGYTF. The CDR3 nucleotides are TGTGCCAGCAGCTTACAGGCCGGGGCCAACTATGGCTACACCTTC.

This clonotype was seen more than once but under ten times. CDR3 residues: CASSPTGSPGELFF. CDR3 nucleotide sequence: TGTGCCAGCAGTCCGACAGGGTCCCCCGGGGAGCTGTTTTTT. This rearrangement joins TRBV2 to TRBJ2-2; 7 nucleotides match TRBD1. Germline values: CDR1 SNHLY, CDR2 FYNNEI. CDR3 length: 14 amino acids. V dropped 5 bases and J dropped 6; count of bases not matched to a gene: 6.

This clonotype appeared a few times. This rearrangement joins TRBV4-2 to TRBJ1-1; D ambiguous. The CDR3 covers 16 residues. Germline CDR1 reads LGHNA; CDR2 reads YNFKEQ. The germline V and J ends were trimmed by 1 base and 0 bases, with 12 bases remaining between them. The CDR3 sequence is CASSQVEGIMNTEAFF. DNA for the CDR3: TGTGCCAGCAGCCAAGTAGAGGGAATCATGAACACTGAAGCTTTCTTT.

This clonotype has just a few counts. The chain is built from TRBV5-1 and TRBJ2-3; D is undetermined. Germline assignment: CDR1 SGHRS and CDR2 YFSETQ. The V end lost 1 base, the J end lost 1 base, and 13 bases lay between the germline ends. This CDR3 has 16 amino acids. CDR3 bases: TGCGCCAGCAGCTTGATTACGGCCACGGGCACAGATACGCAGTATTTT. Residues: CASSLITATGTDTQYF.

This clonotype was observed a handful of times. The CDR3 DNA reads TGTGCCAGCAGACCAGTGAGCGGGACCCGCTCCTACAATGAGCAGTTCTTC. Protein product: CASRPVSGTRSYNEQFF. This chain joins TRBV7-8 and TRBJ2-1; 7 nucleotides align to TRBD2. CDR3 length: 17 residues. After removal of 6 bases from V and 0 bases from J, the junction contained 11 bases not matched to a gene. Germline V gives CDR1 SGHVS, CDR2 FQNEAQ.

This clonotype was seen repeatedly, ten times or more. The rearrangement uses TRBV2 and TRBJ2-1, with 10 bases that match TRBD1. J was trimmed by 9 bases and V by 4 bases; bases with no gene match: 21. The CDR3 has 19 residues. CDR1 is SNHLY, CDR2 FYNNEI, per germline. The CDR3 nucleotides are TGTGCCAGCAGTGCTAGACAGGGGGCCCCAACCCTCCCTTCTGGTGAGCAGTTCTTC. Its translation: CASSARQGAPTLPSGEQFF.

In its sample, this clonotype was seen a few times. The gene calls are TRBV4-1 and TRBJ1-5; 9 bases fit TRBD1. V was pared by 4 bases and J by 0 bases, with 7 bases of the junction left unmatched. Germline V gives CDR1 MGHRA, CDR2 YSYEKL. The CDR3 covers 17 residues. In DNA, the CDR3 is TGCGCCAGCAGCCTCTATGGGACAGGGATTAGCAATCAGCCCCAGCATTTT. This encodes CASSLYGTGISNQPQHF.

This clonotype has just a few counts. V usage is TRBV4-1 and J usage is TRBJ2-1; no reliable D call. This CDR3 is built from 15 residues. Germline V lookup: CDR1 MGHRA, CDR2 YSYEKL. Trimming stripped 0 bases from V and 2 bases from J, with 8 bases between. The CDR3 spells CASSQDSPPYNEQFF. The CDR3 DNA sequence: TGCGCCAGCAGCCAAGACTCTCCGCCCTACAATGAGCAGTTCTTC.

This clonotype occurred a few times. The rearrangement links TRBV29-1 to TRBJ2-7; the match to TRBD2 covers 12 bases. The V gene's germline CDR1 is SQVTM and CDR2 ANQGSEA. CDR3 length equals 14 residues. V shed 6 bases, J shed 5 bases, and the junction held 8 bases outside the gene matches. Here the CDR3 DNA reads TGCAGCGTCCTGAGACTAGCGGGAGTCCACGAGCAGTACTTC. It codes for CSVLRLAGVHEQYF.

The chain combines TRBV29-1 with TRBJ2-7; the D gene is possibly TRBD1 (6 bases). V lost 4 bases, J lost 1 base, and 8 bases lay in between. Germline V CDR1 and CDR2: SQVTM, ANQGSEA. The CDR3 contains 12 residues. DNA of the CDR3: TGCAGCGTTGCGGACAGTTCCTACGAGCAGTACTTC. The encoded protein is CSVADSSYEQYF.

The V and J genes are TRBV12-3 or TRBV12-4 and TRBJ1-5, with D hard to call. The ends were cut back, 8 bases at V and 7 bases at J, with 9 bases in the middle. The length of the CDR3 is 11 residues. For the CDR3, the DNA is TGTGCCAGCGGAACTAGCCAGCCCCAGCATTTT. This encodes CASGTSQPQHF.

This clonotype was picked up many times. This chain uses TRBV29-1 with TRBJ1-4; no clear D gene. The germline V gene has CDR1 SQVTM and CDR2 ANQGSEA. With 2 bases removed from V and 7 bases from J, the gap between germline ends came to 8 bases. The CDR3 spans 12 residues. CDR3: CSVETGIEKLFF. CDR3 nucleotide sequence: TGCAGCGTTGAAACGGGTATTGAAAAACTGTTTTTT.

The genes are TRBV10-3 and TRBJ1-2; D may be TRBD1 (5 bases). The CDR3 runs 14 residues. Between the trimmed V and J ends, which lost 0 bases and 2 bases, there was a span of 7 bases. Germline CDR1 ENHRY, CDR2 SYGVKD. CDR3 region: CAISESGANYGYTF. DNA of the CDR3: TGTGCCATCAGTGAGTCAGGGGCGAACTATGGCTACACCTTC.

The chain joins TRBV7-2 to TRBJ2-3, with D possibly matching TRBD1 (6 bases). CDR3 length equals 15 residues. V lost 4 bases and J lost 1, with 12 bases in between. Germline-derived CDR1 and CDR2 are SGHTA and FQGNSA. CDR3 sequence (DNA): TGTGCCAGCAGCTATGCCCGGACAGGCACAGATACGCAGTATTTT. Its translation: CASSYARTGTDTQYF.

The chain combines TRBV4-1 with TRBJ2-3; D might be TRBD1 (6 bases). Germline CDR1 and CDR2: MGHRA and YSYEKL. V was clipped by 0 bases and J by 4 bases, with 11 bases between them. The CDR3 loop spans 15 amino acids. CDR3 sequence (DNA): TGCGCCAGCAGCCAAGATCGGCAGGGGTCAGATACGCAGTATTTT. Its protein is CASSQDRQGSDTQYF.

This clonotype was found many times. This chain uses TRBV12-3 or TRBV12-4 with TRBJ2-1, with 8 bases lining up with TRBD1. The CDR3 is 15 residues long. Unmatched junction bases numbered 7, after V lost 5 bases and J lost 4 bases. This chain's CDR3 is CASSLGQEFYNEQFF. In DNA form, the CDR3 reads TGTGCCAGCAGTCTGGGACAGGAGTTTTACAATGAGCAGTTCTTC.

In this sample, this clonotype turned up many times. The rearrangement uses TRBV29-1 and TRBJ1-1, with D unresolved. CDR1 and CDR2 (germline): SQVTM, ANQGSEA. V lost 7 bases and J 3 bases, leaving 15 bases between the germline ends. The CDR3 totals 13 residues. CDR3 in DNA: TGCAGCGCTGCGCCTCGGGAGTACACTGAAGCTTTCTTT. Amino acid sequence: CSAAPREYTEAFF.

Many counts were recorded for this clonotype. The chain is built from TRBV5-1 and TRBJ1-1; 9 positions match TRBD1. Germline V lookup: CDR1 SGHRS, CDR2 YFSETQ. This CDR3 comprises 16 residues. J gave up 7 bases and V 5 bases, and 15 bases lay outside the gene matches. CDR3 region: CASRSLPGQGADEAFF. The CDR3 region has the DNA TGCGCCAGCAGATCACTTCCGGGACAGGGAGCTGATGAAGCTTTCTTT.

This clonotype showed up many times. V and J are TRBV7-9 and TRBJ1-2; no clear D. Germline CDR1 reads SEHNR; CDR2 reads FQNEAQ (reference sequence). Trimming removed 3 bases from V and 8 bases from J, with 10 bases in between. There are 12 residues in the CDR3. The CDR3 protein is CASSLSDLGYTF. Written as DNA, the CDR3 is TGTGCCAGCAGCTTGAGTGATTTAGGCTACACCTTC.

The table lists this clonotype with many counts. This sequence joins TRBV21-1 and TRBJ2-2. TRBV21-1 is deemed a pseudogene. The CDR3 has 13 residues. The CDR3 DNA sequence: TGTGCCAGTAACTTAGGATACACCGGGGAGCTGTTTTTT. This gives the protein CASNLGYTGELFF.

In DNA, the CDR3 is TGCGCCAGCAGCTCTACCCAGGGGTCTAACACTGAAGCTTTCTTT. It is translated as CASSSTQGSNTEAFF. The V and J genes are TRBV5-1 and TRBJ1-1; D possibly corresponds to TRBD1 (6 bases). The CDR3 length is 15 residues. The germline V gene has CDR1 SGHRS and CDR2 YFSETQ. V was cut by 3 bases and J by 2 bases, with 14 bases left in between.

The chain links TRBV3-1 to TRBJ2-5; 11 positions agree with TRBD2. This CDR3 has 14 amino acids. The germline gives CDR1 LGHDT, CDR2 YNNKEL (reference sequence). V dropped 6 bases and J dropped 2; count of bases not matched to a gene: 2. The CDR3 here is CASRLAGAQETQYF. The CDR3 nucleotides are TGTGCCAGCAGACTAGCGGGAGCACAAGAGACCCAGTACTTC.

This clonotype showed up many times. V and J are TRBV6-1 and TRBJ2-3, with D tentatively TRBD2 (7 bases). The CDR3 length is 14 residues. Trimming stripped 1 base from V and 4 bases from J, with 9 bases between. Germline CDR1 MNHNS, CDR2 SASEGT. Here the CDR3 DNA reads TGTGCCAGCAGTGAAGGAGGGGGGGCAGATACGCAGTATTTT. Its translation: CASSEGGGADTQYF.

The chain recombines TRBV20-1 with TRBJ1-2, with D perhaps TRBD1 (6 bases). CDR1 is DFQATT, CDR2 SNEGSKA, per germline (reference sequence). Trimming stripped 4 bases from V and 6 bases from J, with 18 bases between. The CDR3 has 14 residues. In DNA form, the CDR3 reads TGCAGTGCTATACCCAGGGGAGAGTGGCATGGCTACACCTTC. This sequence encodes CSAIPRGEWHGYTF.

The CDR3 reads CASSLAGASTDEQFF. As DNA, the CDR3 is TGCGCCAGCAGCTTGGCCGGGGCGAGTACCGATGAGCAGTTCTTC. This sequence joins TRBV5-1 and TRBJ2-1; D possibly matches TRBD1 or TRBD2 (5 bases each). Trimming left V 0 bases short and J 8 bases short, with 15 bases between. CDR1 is SGHRS and CDR2 is YFSETQ in the germline V gene. The CDR3 totals 15 residues.